This T cell receptor (beta chain) was observed in a study of OX40 agonist ivuxolimab in advanced cancers. Study information: The diagnoses of dose-escalation patients were hepatocellular carcinoma, melanoma, renal cell or head and neck cancer. Subjects had a mean age of roughly 57 years, with a range of about 23 to 79; less than 90% were male. General study points: There were, on average, more expanded clones in CD8+ T cells than in CD4+. Dosing at 0.1 to 3.0 mg/kg was accompanied by clonal expansion of CD4+ and CD8+ blood T cells by week 6.

J lost 6 bases, V lost 6 bases, and 6 bases had no gene match. Germline CDR1 and CDR2: MRHNA and SNTAGT. This CDR3 has 15 amino acids. Here immunoSEQ multiplex PCR was the method, and the copy in TCRdb shows in-frame clones only, minus some. Of 68,000 or so clones in the sample, about 80% are singletons; the top ten hold around 1.4%. About this clone itself: What it binds is unknown.

The chain employs TRBV6-4 and TRBJ2-2, with 11 bases matching TRBD1. The receptor comes from an adult with an advanced solid tumor such as melanoma, head and neck, liver or kidney cancer. The sample was CD4+ or CD8+ T cells sorted from blood, taken in a trial of the OX40 agonist ivuxolimab. CDR3 in amino acids: CASSRDRGAAGELFF. DNA for the CDR3: TGTGCCAGCAGCCGGGACAGGGGGGCCGCCGGGGAGCTGTTTTTT.